A selection of T cell receptor beta chains follows, all from one sample in a study of beta chain features in type 1 diabetes. The method was immunoSEQ multiplex PCR; TCRdb's version includes in-frame clones alone and lacks a portion of them. This table holds about 900,000 clones, 15% to 20% found once. The sequenced material came from naive CD4+ T cells from blood. The receptors were gathered from a woman aged 18-35 years in good health. Each CDR3 is given with its conserved first and last residue. D genes are given only for firm matches. Not all rows give a size; the values are once, few, many and, for expanded clones, a class.

cdr3_length clone_size d_call j_call v_call cdr3_nt cdr3_aa
9 NA NA TRBJ1-1 TRBV21-1 TGTGCCAGCCCAGATGGAGCTTTCTTT CASPDGAFF
15 few TRBD2 TRBJ2-5 TRBV9 TGTGCCAGCAGCGTAGGGAGCGGGAGTGTTGAGACCCAGTACTTC CASSVGSGSVETQYF
16 NA NA TRBJ2-2 TRBV9 TGTGCCAGCAGCGTAGCGGTAGCGGCGAACACCGGGGAGCTGTTTTTT CASSVAVAANTGELFF
11 NA NA TRBJ1-1 TRBV28 TGTGCCAGCAGTTTCACCGGGGAAGCTTTCTTT CASSFTGEAFF
12 NA NA TRBJ1-1 TRBV2 TGTGCCAGCAGAGACCCTAACACTGAAGCTTTCTTT CASRDPNTEAFF
13 NA NA TRBJ2-1 TRBV27 TGTGCCAGCAGTTTGGGTATTTACAATGAGCAGTTCTTC CASSLGIYNEQFF
19 few TRBD2 TRBJ2-7 TRBV19 TGTGCCAGTAGTAGAAAAATCCCGGGACTAGCGGGAGCCCACTACGAGCAGTACTTC CASSRKIPGLAGAHYEQYF
13 NA NA TRBJ1-2 TRBV13 TGTGCCAGCAGCTTAGGTGGGGTGAATGGCTACACCTTC CASSLGGVNGYTF
15 few TRBD1 TRBJ2-1 TRBV11-2 TGTGCCAGCAGCTTAGTCCGGGGACAGGGGAGCAGGCAGTTCTTC CASSLVRGQGSRQFF
11 few NA TRBJ2-7 TRBV5-1 TGCGCCAGCAGCCTGGACGGCGAGCAGTACTTC CASSLDGEQYF
17 few TRBD2 TRBJ2-7 TRBV28 TGTGCCAGCAGCCCACCGCCGGGACTAGCGGACTCCTACGAGCAGTACTTC CASSPPPGLADSYEQYF
15 NA NA TRBJ2-7 TRBV5-1 TGCGCCAGCAGCTTGTCCAAAGGCCGCCGTGAAGAGCAGTACTTC CASSLSKGRREEQYF
16 NA NA TRBJ2-6 TRBV7-2 TGTGCCAGCAGCTTGCTAATGGCGGCTGGGGCCAACGTCCTGACTTTC CASSLLMAAGANVLTF
18 NA TRBD2 TRBJ2-5 TRBV7-9 TGTGCCAGCAGCTTTAGATACGGGAGGCGAGCCGGGCAAGAGACCCAGTACTTC CASSFRYGRRAGQETQYF
18 few TRBD2 TRBJ2-3 TRBV4-3 TGCGCCAGCAGCCAGATAACTAGCGGGAGTGGTCGGACAGATACGCAGTATTTT CASSQITSGSGRTDTQYF
13 few NA TRBJ2-7 TRBV7-2 TGTGCCAGCACGCGAGACAGATCCTACGAGCAGTACTTC CASTRDRSYEQYF
18 NA NA TRBJ2-1 TRBV7-9 TGTGCCAGCAGCCATTCAAACCGTAAGCGGGTCTTCTACAATGAGCAGTTCTTC CASSHSNRKRVFYNEQFF
15 few NA TRBJ1-2 TRBV7-9 TGTGCCAGCAGCCCCCACAAGGTGCAGGACTATGGCTACACCTTC CASSPHKVQDYGYTF
11 NA NA TRBJ2-1 TRBV6-5 TGTGCCAGCAGGGACCGAAGAAGACAGTTCTTC CASRDRRRQFF
15 NA NA TRBJ2-1 TRBV11-1 TGTGCCAGCTCCCACGAGGGCCAACGAAGGGGTGAGCAGTTCTTC CASSHEGQRRGEQFF
15 few TRBD2 TRBJ2-4 TRBV5-5 TGTGCCAGCAGCTTGAGCGGGATAGCCAAAAACATTCAGTACTTC CASSLSGIAKNIQYF
13 NA TRBD2 TRBJ2-5 TRBV28 TGTGCCAGCAGGGGAGGGGCTTCCGAGACCCAGTACTTC CASRGGASETQYF
14 few TRBD2 TRBJ2-7 TRBV7-2 TGTGCCAGCAGCTTAGCGCGGGGGACCTACGAGCAGTACTTC CASSLARGTYEQYF
11 few NA TRBJ2-1 TRBV7-9 TGTGCCAGCGAAGAGGTAAATGAGCAGTTCTTC CASEEVNEQFF
19 few TRBD2 TRBJ2-7 TRBV10-3 TGTGCCATCAGTCCTCAACGGGGGACTAGCGGGAGGGCTGTACACGAGCAGTACTTC CAISPQRGTSGRAVHEQYF
14 NA NA TRBJ1-2 TRBV15 TGTGCCACCAGCAAACAGGATAGGGACTATGGCTACACCTTC CATSKQDRDYGYTF
13 few NA TRBJ1-1 TRBV7-8 TGTGCCAGCAGCTCGGCCGGATACACTGAAGCTTTCTTT CASSSAGYTEAFF
16 few TRBD2 TRBJ2-7 TRBV5-1 TGCGCCAGCAGCTTACTAGCGGGAGGGCTTAGATACGAGCAGTACTTC CASSLLAGGLRYEQYF
17 NA NA TRBJ1-1 TRBV4-3 TGCGCCAGCAGCCAGGTCGGGGAGGTTCAGGGGTACACTGAAGCTTTCTTT CASSQVGEVQGYTEAFF
15 few TRBD1 TRBJ2-1 TRBV28 TGTGCCAGCAGTTTATCTAGGGACAGGGTTAATGAGCAGTTCTTC CASSLSRDRVNEQFF
13 NA NA TRBJ1-5 TRBV6-1 TGTGCCAGCAGTCCCCGTCGTGATCAGCCCCAGCATTTT CASSPRRDQPQHF
13 NA NA TRBJ2-7 TRBV28 TGTGCCAGCAGTTTATTCCCTCACCACGAGCAGTACTTC CASSLFPHHEQYF
12 few NA TRBJ2-4 TRBV19 TGTGCCAGTAGCTCGGAGTGGGACATTCAGTACTTC CASSSEWDIQYF
13 NA TRBD1 TRBJ2-5 TRBV15 TGTGCCACCAAGGGACAGTTACAAGAGACCCAGTACTTC CATKGQLQETQYF
14 few TRBD1 TRBJ1-4 TRBV5-6 TGTGCCAGCAGCTTCAGGGGGAATAATGAAAAACTGTTTTTT CASSFRGNNEKLFF
16 NA NA TRBJ1-1 TRBV14 TGTGCCAGCATCCGCAGGGGACGGTATAGGAACACTGAAGCTTTCTTT CASIRRGRYRNTEAFF
14 few NA TRBJ2-7 TRBV28 TGTGCCAGCAGTGAACCCAGGGCTGGCTACGAGCAGTACTTC CASSEPRAGYEQYF
14 NA NA TRBJ1-5 TRBV6-1 TGTGCCAGCAGTGAAATCGCTGAGTCCCAGCCCCAGCATTTT CASSEIAESQPQHF
12 few NA TRBJ2-3 TRBV7-3 TGTGCCAGCAGCTTTATGGGGAATACGCAGTATTTT CASSFMGNTQYF
15 few NA TRBJ2-1 TRBV4-2 TGTGCCAGCAGCCAAGATACCATACGACACAATGAGCAGTTCTTC CASSQDTIRHNEQFF
14 few NA TRBJ2-7 TRBV4-3 TGCGCCAGCAGCCAAGTTCTAGCCCTTACCGAGCAGTACTTC CASSQVLALTEQYF
12 few NA TRBJ1-1 TRBV6-6 TGTGCCAGCACCAACCGGGGGGCTGAAGCTTTCTTT CASTNRGAEAFF
16 NA NA TRBJ2-7 TRBV27 TGTGCCAGCACACCCGCCGGACAGAATCCTTCCTACGAGCAGTACTTC CASTPAGQNPSYEQYF